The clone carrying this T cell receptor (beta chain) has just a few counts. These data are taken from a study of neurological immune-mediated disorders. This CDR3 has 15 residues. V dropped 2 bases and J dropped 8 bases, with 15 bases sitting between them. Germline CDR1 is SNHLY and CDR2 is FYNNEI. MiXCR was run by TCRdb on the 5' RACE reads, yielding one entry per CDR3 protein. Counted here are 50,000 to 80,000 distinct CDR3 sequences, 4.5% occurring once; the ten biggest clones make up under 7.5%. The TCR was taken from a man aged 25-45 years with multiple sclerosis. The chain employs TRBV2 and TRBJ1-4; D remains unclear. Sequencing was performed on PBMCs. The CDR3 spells CASSESGRSREKLFF. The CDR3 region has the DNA TGTGCCAGCAGTGAATCTGGCAGGTCTCGCGAAAAACTGTTTTTT.